This T cell receptor beta chain stems from a study of T-cell memory formation after mild COVID-19. Study summary: Largely donor-specific sequence clusters came from a couple of donors. Whole-study results and caveats: Among clones contracting day 15 to 85, CD4/CD8 was balanced, whereas later expanders leaned CD4+.

Comment on this clonotype: The target antigen is unknown.

In TCRdb, the 5' RACE reads were re-called with MiXCR into one record per CDR3 protein. This repertoire shows more than 250,000 distinct CDR3 sequences, over 15% found once; its top ten account for 23%. The germline CDR1 and CDR2 sequences are SGHRS and YFSETQ. The length of the CDR3 is 15 residues. Trimming removed 7 bases from V and 6 bases from J, with 21 bases in between. V usage is TRBV5-1 and J usage is TRBJ2-3; D possibly corresponds to TRBD1 (6 bases). This receptor was identified in a man between 18 and 29 years old who had mild COVID-19 (a few samples of this study predate the infection). Cell type and time point are not known. Sample: PBMCs or a T cell subset sorted from them (not recorded which). The CDR3 here is CASRSVGAHWDTQYF. CDR3 sequence (DNA): TGCGCCAGCCGGAGCGTGGGGGCACATTGGGATACGCAGTATTTT. Complete variable domain (other parts from reference TRBV5-1 and TRBJ2-3): KAGVTQTPRYLIKTRGQQVTLSCSPISGHRSVSWYQQTPGQGLQFLFEYFSETQRNKGNFPGRFSGRQFSNSRSEMNVSTLELGDSALYLCASRSVGAHWDTQYFGPGTRLTVL.